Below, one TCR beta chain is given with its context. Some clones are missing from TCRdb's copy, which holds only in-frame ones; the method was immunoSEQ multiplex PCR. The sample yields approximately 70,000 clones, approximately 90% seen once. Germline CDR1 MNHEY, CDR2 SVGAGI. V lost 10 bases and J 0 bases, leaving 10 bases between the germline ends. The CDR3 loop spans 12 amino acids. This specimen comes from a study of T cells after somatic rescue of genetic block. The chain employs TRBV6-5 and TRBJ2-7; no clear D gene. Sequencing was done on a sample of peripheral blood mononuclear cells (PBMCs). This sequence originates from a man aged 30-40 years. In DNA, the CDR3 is TGTGCCACACGCAGGAGCTCCTACGAGCAGTACTTC. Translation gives CATRRSSYEQYF.